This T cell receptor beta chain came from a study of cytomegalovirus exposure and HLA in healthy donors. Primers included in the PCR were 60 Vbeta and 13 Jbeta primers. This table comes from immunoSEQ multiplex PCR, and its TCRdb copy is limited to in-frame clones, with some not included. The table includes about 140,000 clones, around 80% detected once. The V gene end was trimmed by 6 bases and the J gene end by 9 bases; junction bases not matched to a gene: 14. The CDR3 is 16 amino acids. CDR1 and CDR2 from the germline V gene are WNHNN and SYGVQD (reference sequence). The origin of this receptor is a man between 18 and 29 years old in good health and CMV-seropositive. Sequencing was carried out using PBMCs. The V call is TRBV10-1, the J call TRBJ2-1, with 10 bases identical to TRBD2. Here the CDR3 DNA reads TGCGCCAGCAGCCTAGCCGGTCCAGCGGGAGGGGGTGAGCAGTTCTTC. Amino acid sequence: CASSLAGPAGGGEQFF.